The present T cell receptor beta chain was sequenced within a study of T cell responses to AZD1222 COVID-19 vaccine. Study findings and constraints: Clonal diversity was possibly underestimated; the donors were predominantly white British and more often female. Across the whole spike, CD4 TCRs peaked at regions 160-218 and 743-854. Repertoire sampling happened only post peak T cell response. As reported, nearly half of all spike-specific TCRs target variant regions that are unmutated.

Germline V gene data show CDR1 as MDHEN and CDR2 as SYDVKM. J lost 5 bases, V lost 8 bases, and 23 bases had no gene match. The CDR3 sequence is 18 residues long. This clone was seen a single time. The antigen is unknown. Method: immunoSEQ multiplex PCR; TCRdb's copy keeps in-frame clones and lacks some. The sample shows under 150,000 clones, around nine tenths of them seen only once. This clonotype originated in an adult in good health. The gene calls are TRBV28 and TRBJ2-7, with 8 positions matching TRBD2. Sequenced here: peripheral blood, sampled on day 0 of AZD1222 vaccination. CDR3 DNA sequence: TGTGCCAGCCCCCCGTCGGGGGGGCCCCGACTAGCGAGTAACGAGCAGTACTTC. As protein: CASPPSGGPRLASNEQYF.